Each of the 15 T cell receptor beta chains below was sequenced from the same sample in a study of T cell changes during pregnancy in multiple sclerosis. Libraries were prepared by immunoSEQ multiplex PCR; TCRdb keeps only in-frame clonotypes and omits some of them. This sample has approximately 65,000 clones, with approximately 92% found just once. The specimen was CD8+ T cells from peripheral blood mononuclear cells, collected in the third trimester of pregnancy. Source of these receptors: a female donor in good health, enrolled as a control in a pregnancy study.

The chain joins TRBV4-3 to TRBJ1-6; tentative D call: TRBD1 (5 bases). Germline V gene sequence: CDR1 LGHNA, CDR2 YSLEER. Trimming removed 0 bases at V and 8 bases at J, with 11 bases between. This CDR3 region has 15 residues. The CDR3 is CASSQDPGGYSPLHF. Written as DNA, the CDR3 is TGCGCCAGCAGCCAAGATCCCGGGGGGTATTCACCCCTCCACTTT.

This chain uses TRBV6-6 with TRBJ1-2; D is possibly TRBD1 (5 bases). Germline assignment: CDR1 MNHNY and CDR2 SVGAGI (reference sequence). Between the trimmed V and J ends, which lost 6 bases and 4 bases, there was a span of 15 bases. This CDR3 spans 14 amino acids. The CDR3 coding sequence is TGTGCCAGCAGCGGGGGGGACGTGGTCTATGGCTACACCTTC. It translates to CASSGGDVVYGYTF.

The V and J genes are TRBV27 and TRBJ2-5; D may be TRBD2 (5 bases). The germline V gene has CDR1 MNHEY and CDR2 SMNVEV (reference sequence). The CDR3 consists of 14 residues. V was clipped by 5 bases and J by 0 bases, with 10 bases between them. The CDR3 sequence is CASSTGSYQETQYF. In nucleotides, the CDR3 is TGTGCCAGCAGTACGGGGTCCTACCAAGAGACCCAGTACTTC.

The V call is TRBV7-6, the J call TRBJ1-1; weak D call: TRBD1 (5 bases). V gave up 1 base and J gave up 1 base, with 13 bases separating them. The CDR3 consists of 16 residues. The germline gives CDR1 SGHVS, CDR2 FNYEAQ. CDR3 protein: CASSLDRVTGNTEAFF. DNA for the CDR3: TGTGCCAGCAGCTTAGACAGAGTTACAGGGAACACTGAAGCTTTCTTT.

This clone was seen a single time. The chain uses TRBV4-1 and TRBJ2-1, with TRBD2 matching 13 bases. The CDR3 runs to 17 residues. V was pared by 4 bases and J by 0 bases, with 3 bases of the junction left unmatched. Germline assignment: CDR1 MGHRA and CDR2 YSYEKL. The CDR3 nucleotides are TGCGCCAGCAGCCCCCGGACTAGCGGGAGCTCCTACAATGAGCAGTTCTTC. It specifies CASSPRTSGSSYNEQFF.

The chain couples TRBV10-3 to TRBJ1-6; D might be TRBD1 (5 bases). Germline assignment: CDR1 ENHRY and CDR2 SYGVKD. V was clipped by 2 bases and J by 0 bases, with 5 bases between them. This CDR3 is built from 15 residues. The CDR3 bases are TGTGCCATCAGTGAGGACAGCTCCTATAATTCACCCCTCCACTTT. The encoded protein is CAISEDSSYNSPLHF.

The DNA of the CDR3 is TGTGCCAGCAGCTTAGGGGGGCTCTGGGGCACTGAAGCTTTCTTT. Protein sequence: CASSLGGLWGTEAFF. V usage is TRBV11-2 and J usage is TRBJ1-1, with D perhaps TRBD1 (6 bases). The V gene's germline CDR1 is SGHAT and CDR2 FQNNGV. The ends were cut back, 1 base at V and 4 bases at J, with 13 bases in the middle. There are 15 residues in the CDR3.

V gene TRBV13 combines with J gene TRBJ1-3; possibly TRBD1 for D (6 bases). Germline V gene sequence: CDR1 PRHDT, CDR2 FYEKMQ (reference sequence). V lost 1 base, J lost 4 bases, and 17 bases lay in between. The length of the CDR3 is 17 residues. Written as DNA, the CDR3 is TGTGCCAGCAGCTTAGTCTCTACAGGGAGCTACGGAAACACCATATATTTT. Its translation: CASSLVSTGSYGNTIYF.

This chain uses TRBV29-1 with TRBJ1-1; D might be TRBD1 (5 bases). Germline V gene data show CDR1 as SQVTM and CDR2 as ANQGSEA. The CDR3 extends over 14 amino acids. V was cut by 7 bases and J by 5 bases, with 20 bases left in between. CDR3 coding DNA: TGCAGCGGTGACGGGGGATCGGAAGGGACTGAAGCTTTCTTT. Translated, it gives CSGDGGSEGTEAFF.

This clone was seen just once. The CDR3 nucleotides are TGCGCCAGCAGCTGGGACACTCTTTATTTAGACACTGAAGCTTTCTTT. It codes for CASSWDTLYLDTEAFF. This chain connects TRBV5-1 to TRBJ1-1; D perhaps matches TRBD1 (6 bases). This CDR3 is 16 amino acids long. CDR1 SGHRS and CDR2 YFSETQ come from the germline V gene. Trimming took 3 bases from V and 3 from J, leaving 18 bases between them.

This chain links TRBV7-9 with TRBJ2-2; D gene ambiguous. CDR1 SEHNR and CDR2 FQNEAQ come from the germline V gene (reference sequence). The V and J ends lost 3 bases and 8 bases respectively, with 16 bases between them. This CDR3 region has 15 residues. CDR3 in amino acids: CASSFTDPRPGELFF. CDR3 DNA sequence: TGTGCCAGCAGCTTTACTGACCCGAGGCCAGGGGAGCTGTTTTTT.

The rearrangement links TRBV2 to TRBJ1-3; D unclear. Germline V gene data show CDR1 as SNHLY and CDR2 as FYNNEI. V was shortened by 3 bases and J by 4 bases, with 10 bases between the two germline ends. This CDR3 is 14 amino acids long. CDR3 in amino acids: CASSEMAEGNTIYF. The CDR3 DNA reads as TGTGCCAGCAGTGAGATGGCGGAAGGAAACACCATATATTTT.

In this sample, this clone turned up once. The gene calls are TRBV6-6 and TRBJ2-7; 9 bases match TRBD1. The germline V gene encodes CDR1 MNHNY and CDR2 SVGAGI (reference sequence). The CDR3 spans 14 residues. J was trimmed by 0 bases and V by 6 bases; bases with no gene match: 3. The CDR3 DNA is TGTGCCAGCAGCGGGACAGGGCTCTCCTACGAGCAGTACTTC. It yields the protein CASSGTGLSYEQYF.

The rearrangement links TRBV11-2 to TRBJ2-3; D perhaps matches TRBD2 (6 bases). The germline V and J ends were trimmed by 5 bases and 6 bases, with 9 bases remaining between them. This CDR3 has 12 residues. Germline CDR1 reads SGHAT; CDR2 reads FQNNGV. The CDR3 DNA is TGTGCCAGCAGCCAACGGGGGGATACGCAGTATTTT. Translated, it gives CASSQRGDTQYF.

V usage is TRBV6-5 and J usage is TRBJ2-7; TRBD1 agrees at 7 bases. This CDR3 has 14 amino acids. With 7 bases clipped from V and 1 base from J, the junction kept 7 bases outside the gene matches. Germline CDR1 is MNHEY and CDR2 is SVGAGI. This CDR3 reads CASKSTGMSYEQYF. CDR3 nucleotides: TGTGCCAGCAAATCGACAGGGATGTCCTACGAGCAGTACTTC.